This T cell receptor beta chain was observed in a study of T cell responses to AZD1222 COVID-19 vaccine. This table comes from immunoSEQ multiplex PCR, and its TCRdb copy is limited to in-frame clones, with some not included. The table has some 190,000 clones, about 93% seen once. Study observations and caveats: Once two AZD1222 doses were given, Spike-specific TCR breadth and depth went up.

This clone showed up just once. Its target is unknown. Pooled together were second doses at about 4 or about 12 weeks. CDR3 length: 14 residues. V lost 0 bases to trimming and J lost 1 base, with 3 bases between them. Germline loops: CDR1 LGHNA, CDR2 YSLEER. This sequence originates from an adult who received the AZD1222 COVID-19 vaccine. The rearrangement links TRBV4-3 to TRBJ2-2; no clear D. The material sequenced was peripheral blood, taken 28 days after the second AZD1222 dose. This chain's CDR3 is CASSQERNTGELFF. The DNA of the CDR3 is TGCGCCAGCAGCCAAGAACGGAACACCGGGGAGCTGTTTTTT.